These T cell receptor beta chains were read from a single sample in a study of blood T cell repertoires in COVID-19. This table comes from immunoSEQ multiplex PCR, and its TCRdb copy is limited to in-frame clones, with some not included. This table has tens of thousands of clones, about 83% appearing once. Sequenced sample: peripheral blood. The receptors shown here come from a human donor in a cohort sampled during active COVID-19. CDR3s include the opening cysteine and the closing phenylalanine or tryptophan. D genes are given only for firm matches. A row's size may be missing; if present it is once, few, many or a size class.

CDR3 protein: CASSSPRLLSDTQYF
CDR3 DNA: TGTGCCAGCAGTTCCCCAAGACTATTATCAGATACGCAGTATTTT
V gene: TRBV27
D gene: -
clone size: -
J gene: TRBJ2-3

CDR3 protein: CASSFTGTVGQPQHF
CDR3 DNA: TGCGCCAGCAGCTTTACCGGGACAGTGGGTCAGCCCCAGCATTTT
V gene: TRBV5-1
D gene: TRBD1
clone size: many
J gene: TRBJ1-5

CDR3 protein: CALTSGRYEQYF
CDR3 DNA: TGTGCCTTGACTAGCGGGAGGTACGAGCAGTACTTC
V gene: TRBV30
D gene: TRBD2
clone size: -
J gene: TRBJ2-7

CDR3 protein: CASSPWTGNTEAFF
CDR3 DNA: TGTGCCAGCAGCCCCTGGACAGGGAACACTGAAGCTTTCTTT
V gene: TRBV7-2
D gene: TRBD1
clone size: -
J gene: TRBJ1-1

CDR3 protein: CASSLSPTSSYEQYF
CDR3 DNA: TGTGCCAGCAGTTTATCCCCCACTAGCAGCTACGAGCAGTACTTC
V gene: TRBV28
D gene: -
clone size: -
J gene: TRBJ2-7

CDR3 protein: CASSQAVFRDEQFF
CDR3 DNA: TGTGCCAGCAGCCAAGCGGTGTTCCGGGATGAGCAGTTCTTC
V gene: TRBV4-2
D gene: -
clone size: -
J gene: TRBJ2-1

CDR3 protein: CASRADMREGRNEQFF
CDR3 DNA: TGTGCCAGCCGAGCGGATATGCGGGAGGGGAGGAATGAGCAGTTCTTC
V gene: TRBV5-8
D gene: TRBD2
clone size: few
J gene: TRBJ2-1

CDR3 protein: CASSLVGGRAGETQYF
CDR3 DNA: TGTGCCAGCAGCTTAGTTGGCGGGAGGGCGGGAGAGACCCAGTACTTC
V gene: TRBV7-2
D gene: TRBD2
clone size: -
J gene: TRBJ2-5

CDR3 protein: CASSPLAGQGGETQYF
CDR3 DNA: TGTGCCAGCAGCCCTTTGGCCGGACAGGGGGGAGAGACCCAGTACTTC
V gene: TRBV7-8
D gene: TRBD1
clone size: -
J gene: TRBJ2-5

CDR3 protein: CARTRTGTSGRAAGEQFF
CDR3 DNA: TGTGCCAGGACTAGGACCGGGACTAGCGGGAGGGCCGCAGGTGAGCAGTTCTTC
V gene: TRBV28
D gene: TRBD2
clone size: -
J gene: TRBJ2-1

CDR3 protein: CASSSIRGASYEQYF
CDR3 DNA: TGTGCCAGCAGTTCTATCAGGGGCGCGTCTTACGAGCAGTACTTC
V gene: TRBV28
D gene: -
clone size: -
J gene: TRBJ2-7

CDR3 protein: CASTYSGGGRVLDGYTF
CDR3 DNA: TGTGCCAGCACCTACTCGGGCGGGGGCAGGGTTCTCGATGGCTACACCTTC
V gene: TRBV5-4
D gene: -
clone size: -
J gene: TRBJ1-2

CDR3 protein: CASSIPGTLYEQYF
CDR3 DNA: TGTGCCAGTAGTATTCCCGGGACTCTCTACGAGCAGTACTTC
V gene: TRBV19
D gene: -
clone size: -
J gene: TRBJ2-7

CDR3 protein: CASSLWAKGMNTEAFF
CDR3 DNA: TGTGCCAGCAGCTTGTGGGCCAAGGGGATGAACACTGAAGCTTTCTTT
V gene: TRBV7-9
D gene: -
clone size: -
J gene: TRBJ1-1

CDR3 protein: CASTKLTSGNTEQYF
CDR3 DNA: TGTGCCAGCACCAAGCTAACTAGCGGGAATACCGAGCAGTACTTC
V gene: TRBV6-5
D gene: TRBD2
clone size: -
J gene: TRBJ2-7

CDR3 protein: CASSPRQGLYTIYF
CDR3 DNA: TGTGCCAGCTCACCGCGACAGGGGCTATACACCATATATTTT
V gene: TRBV18
D gene: TRBD1
clone size: -
J gene: TRBJ1-3

CDR3 protein: CASSYDPGAMGRNEQFF
CDR3 DNA: TGTGCCAGCAGTTACGATCCGGGAGCCATGGGGCGGAATGAGCAGTTCTTC
V gene: TRBV6-2/TRBV6-3
D gene: -
clone size: -
J gene: TRBJ2-1

CDR3 protein: CASSLTWTGKNNSPLHF
CDR3 DNA: TGCGCCAGCAGCCTCACCTGGACAGGGAAGAATAATTCACCCCTCCACTTT
V gene: TRBV5-1
D gene: TRBD1
clone size: few
J gene: TRBJ1-6

CDR3 protein: CASSRKSSAANTGELFF
CDR3 DNA: TGTGCCAGCAGCAGGAAGTCTAGCGCCGCGAACACCGGGGAGCTGTTTTTT
V gene: TRBV6-2/TRBV6-3
D gene: -
clone size: few
J gene: TRBJ2-2

CDR3 protein: CAWESGTGFYEQYF
CDR3 DNA: TGTGCCTGGGAGTCTGGGACAGGGTTCTACGAGCAGTACTTC
V gene: TRBV30
D gene: TRBD1
clone size: -
J gene: TRBJ2-7

CDR3 protein: CASSRGLAGSETQYF
CDR3 DNA: TGTGCCAGCAGTAGGGGACTAGCGGGATCTGAGACCCAGTACTTC
V gene: TRBV6-2/TRBV6-3
D gene: TRBD2
clone size: -
J gene: TRBJ2-5

CDR3 protein: CASSRLAGSVYEQYF
CDR3 DNA: TGTGCCAGCAGCCGACTAGCGGGATCGGTTTACGAGCAGTACTTC
V gene: TRBV6-5
D gene: TRBD2
clone size: -
J gene: TRBJ2-7

CDR3 protein: CASSLRAGVYNEQFF
CDR3 DNA: TGTGCCAGCAGCTTACGAGCGGGGGTCTACAATGAGCAGTTCTTC
V gene: TRBV7-2
D gene: TRBD2
clone size: -
J gene: TRBJ2-1

CDR3 protein: CASSWGGDSPLHF
CDR3 DNA: TGTGCCAGCAGCTGGGGGGGGGATTCACCCCTCCACTTT
V gene: TRBV5-4
D gene: -
clone size: -
J gene: TRBJ1-6

CDR3 protein: CASSPGTGLGYTF
CDR3 DNA: TGTGCCAGCAGCCCAGGGACAGGGTTGGGCTACACCTTC
V gene: TRBV7-2
D gene: TRBD1
clone size: -
J gene: TRBJ1-2

CDR3 protein: CASKKRGWTLSGYTF
CDR3 DNA: TGTGCCAGCAAAAAAAGAGGGTGGACCTTGAGTGGCTACACCTTC
V gene: TRBV28
D gene: -
clone size: -
J gene: TRBJ1-2

CDR3 protein: CASSARTGRTGELFF
CDR3 DNA: TGTGCCAGCAGTGCCCGGACAGGGAGGACCGGGGAGCTGTTTTTT
V gene: TRBV2
D gene: TRBD1
clone size: few
J gene: TRBJ2-2

CDR3 protein: CASSFTGVSGANVLTF
CDR3 DNA: TGTGCCAGCAGTTTTACGGGGGTGTCTGGGGCCAACGTCCTGACTTTC
V gene: TRBV27
D gene: -
clone size: once
J gene: TRBJ2-6

CDR3 protein: CASSRIAGGEQFF
CDR3 DNA: TGTGCCAGCAGTCGGATAGCGGGAGGTGAGCAGTTCTTC
V gene: TRBV12-3/TRBV12-4
D gene: TRBD2
clone size: once
J gene: TRBJ2-1

CDR3 protein: CASSVERESYNEQFF
CDR3 DNA: TGTGCCAGCAGTGTAGAGCGGGAGTCCTACAATGAGCAGTTCTTC
V gene: TRBV2
D gene: TRBD2
clone size: -
J gene: TRBJ2-1

CDR3 protein: CASSERRDSEAFF
CDR3 DNA: TGTGCCAGCAGCGAACGACGGGACTCTGAAGCTTTCTTT
V gene: TRBV7-3
D gene: -
clone size: -
J gene: TRBJ1-1

CDR3 protein: CASSPSPGQGTSGSDEQYF
CDR3 DNA: TGTGCCAGCAGCCCTAGCCCCGGACAGGGGACTAGCGGGAGCGACGAGCAGTACTTC
V gene: TRBV9
D gene: TRBD2
clone size: -
J gene: TRBJ2-7

CDR3 protein: CASSSDYRGILFF
CDR3 DNA: TGTGCCAGCAGCTCAGATTACAGGGGTATACTGTTTTTT
V gene: TRBV11-2
D gene: TRBD1
clone size: -
J gene: TRBJ1-4

CDR3 protein: CASSTLAGTYNEQFF
CDR3 DNA: TGTGCCAGCAGCACACTAGCGGGAACCTACAATGAGCAGTTCTTC
V gene: TRBV28
D gene: TRBD2
clone size: few
J gene: TRBJ2-1

CDR3 protein: CASSPTRNTEAFF
CDR3 DNA: TGCGCCAGCAGCCCGACAAGGAACACTGAAGCTTTCTTT
V gene: TRBV5-1
D gene: -
clone size: -
J gene: TRBJ1-1